These T cell receptor beta chains were read from a single sample in a study of blood T cell repertoires in COVID-19. Sequencing was performed with immunoSEQ multiplex PCR; in TCRdb, only in-frame clones are kept and a portion is missing. The sample records approximately 35,000 clones, approximately 89% being singletons. The sample comprised peripheral blood. Receptors originate from a man in his sixties with active COVID-19. Both conserved end residues are part of each CDR3. D genes are given only for firm matches. Expanded clones get a size class; other rows say once, few or many, or leave the size out.

- | TRBJ2-7 | TRBV5-1 | TRBD2 | CASSAAGTSFHEQYF | TGCGCCAGCAGCGCGGCCGGGACTAGCTTCCACGAGCAGTACTTC
- | TRBJ2-1 | TRBV11-3 | - | CASSQGQGTGNEQFF | TGTGCCAGCAGCCAGGGCCAGGGAACGGGCAATGAGCAGTTCTTC
- | TRBJ2-7 | TRBV11-2 | - | CASSLRPGVAYEQYF | TGTGCCAGCAGCTTACGTCCGGGGGTCGCGTACGAGCAGTACTTC
- | TRBJ1-1 | TRBV5-4 | - | CASSLPLTNTEAFF | TGTGCCAGCAGCCTTCCCTTAACAAACACTGAAGCTTTCTTT
- | TRBJ2-3 | TRBV5-1 | - | CASSRTINRPDTQYF | TGCGCCAGCAGCAGGACAATTAATCGGCCGGATACGCAGTATTTT
- | TRBJ2-5 | TRBV7-2 | TRBD2 | CASSLTGLAGRWEETQYF | TGTGCCAGCAGCTTAACTGGACTAGCGGGAAGGTGGGAAGAGACCCAGTACTTC
- | TRBJ2-3 | TRBV7-9 | TRBD1 | CASSSDRGQRDTQYF | TGTGCCAGCAGCTCGGACAGGGGGCAAAGAGATACGCAGTATTTT
- | TRBJ1-5 | TRBV11-2 | TRBD1 | CASSPGQVNQPQHF | TGTGCCAGCAGCCCCGGACAGGTCAATCAGCCCCAGCATTTT
once | TRBJ1-1 | TRBV18 | - | CASSPRPDTEAFF | TGTGCCAGCTCACCACGGCCCGACACTGAAGCTTTCTTT
- | TRBJ1-1 | TRBV9 | TRBD1 | CASSVTGWGTEAFF | TGTGCCAGCAGCGTGACAGGGTGGGGCACTGAAGCTTTCTTT
- | TRBJ1-1 | TRBV27 | TRBD1 | CASSRDRGLTEAFF | TGTGCCAGCAGTCGGGACAGGGGGCTAACTGAAGCTTTCTTT
- | TRBJ1-5 | TRBV6-1 | - | CASSEEGKGGQPQHF | TGTGCCAGCAGTGAAGAAGGTAAGGGAGGACAGCCCCAGCATTTT
- | TRBJ2-6 | TRBV3-1/TRBV3-2 | TRBD2 | CASSPLAGGYSGANVLTF | TGTGCCAGCAGCCCACTAGCGGGAGGATACTCTGGGGCCAACGTCCTGACTTTC
- | TRBJ2-7 | TRBV6-5 | TRBD1 | CASRKGQATSYEQYF | TGTGCCAGCAGGAAAGGACAGGCCACGTCCTACGAGCAGTACTTC
- | TRBJ1-2 | TRBV28 | - | CASSLQGRGYTF | TGTGCCAGCAGTTTGCAGGGTCGGGGCTACACCTTC
- | TRBJ2-3 | TRBV28 | TRBD2 | CASSLSRASGSTDTQYF | TGTGCCAGCAGTTTAAGCAGGGCTAGCGGTAGCACAGATACGCAGTATTTT
- | TRBJ2-1 | TRBV7-3 | - | CASSSSGGYNEQFF | TGTGCCAGCAGCTCCTCTGGGGGGTACAATGAGCAGTTCTTC
- | TRBJ2-7 | TRBV5-4 | TRBD2 | CASSLGTSVSYEQYF | TGTGCCAGCAGCTTGGGGACTAGCGTTTCCTACGAGCAGTACTTC
- | TRBJ2-7 | TRBV2 | - | CASSERPGAFYEQYF | TGTGCCAGCAGTGAACGGCCAGGGGCATTCTACGAGCAGTACTTC
- | TRBJ2-1 | TRBV3-1/TRBV3-2 | TRBD2 | CASRLKLAENYNEQFF | TGTGCCAGCAGACTTAAACTAGCGGAGAATTACAATGAGCAGTTCTTC
- | TRBJ1-4 | TRBV7-9 | TRBD1 | CASSTQGAEEKLFF | TGTGCCAGCAGCACACAGGGGGCAGAGGAAAAACTGTTTTTT
- | TRBJ2-1 | TRBV7-2 | - | CASSPQGYNEQFF | TGTGCCAGCAGCCCCCAGGGGTACAATGAGCAGTTCTTC
- | TRBJ2-1 | TRBV27 | TRBD2 | CASSFLTSGRYNEQFF | TGTGCCAGCAGTTTTTTAACTAGCGGGCGTTACAATGAGCAGTTCTTC
once | TRBJ2-3 | TRBV5-1 | TRBD2 | CASTTSGATDTQYF | TGCGCCAGTACGACTAGCGGGGCCACAGATACGCAGTATTTT
- | TRBJ2-7 | TRBV28 | - | CASTPGPLRYEQYF | TGTGCCAGCACCCCCGGCCCGCTGCGGTACGAGCAGTACTTC
- | TRBJ2-2 | TRBV5-1 | - | CASSLSDRFTGELFF | TGCGCCAGCAGCCTATCGGACAGATTCACCGGGGAGCTGTTTTTT
- | TRBJ1-1 | TRBV3-1/TRBV3-2 | - | CASSQGVTEAFF | TGTGCCAGCAGCCAAGGTGTAACTGAAGCTTTCTTT
- | TRBJ1-4 | TRBV29-1 | - | CSVEHGGEEKLFF | TGCAGCGTTGAACACGGGGGTGAAGAAAAACTGTTTTTT
- | TRBJ2-7 | TRBV3-1/TRBV3-2 | TRBD1 | CASSGQELYEQYF | TGTGCCAGCAGCGGACAGGAGCTCTACGAGCAGTACTTC
once | TRBJ2-1 | TRBV28 | - | CASSLFRGRAGEQFF | TGTGCCAGCAGTTTATTTAGGGGGAGGGCGGGTGAGCAGTTCTTC
- | TRBJ1-2 | TRBV5-1 | TRBD1 | CASSLAGTVGGVAYGYTF | TGCGCCAGCAGCTTGGCGGGGACAGTGGGGGGTGTAGCCTATGGCTACACCTTC
- | TRBJ1-4 | TRBV3-1/TRBV3-2 | TRBD1 | CASSQVGTGDEKLFF | TGTGCCAGCAGCCAAGTTGGGACAGGGGATGAAAAACTGTTTTTT
- | TRBJ2-1 | TRBV27 | - | CAAGSSYNEQFF | TGCGCGGCGGGCAGCTCCTACAATGAGCAGTTCTTC
- | TRBJ1-2 | TRBV5-4 | - | CASSSRTSPLNLYGYTF | TGTGCCAGCAGCTCAAGGACAAGCCCGTTGAATTTGTATGGCTACACCTTC
- | TRBJ1-2 | TRBV19 | TRBD1 | CASSRDRNSANYGYTF | TGTGCCAGTAGTAGGGACAGGAATTCAGCTAACTATGGCTACACCTTC
- | TRBJ2-4 | TRBV19 | TRBD2 | CASSIRLAGGPGKNIQYF | TGTGCCAGTAGTATAAGGCTAGCGGGAGGGCCGGGCAAAAACATTCAGTACTTC
- | TRBJ2-1 | TRBV24-1 | TRBD2 | CATSDELAPNEQFF | TGTGCCACCAGTGATGAACTAGCGCCAAATGAGCAGTTCTTC
- | TRBJ2-7 | TRBV9 | - | CASSVAVFWSGKALSYEQYF | TGTGCCAGCAGCGTAGCGGTTTTTTGGTCAGGCAAAGCACTTTCCTACGAGCAGTACTTC
- | TRBJ2-5 | TRBV11-2 | TRBD1 | CASSFLRGPQETQYF | TGTGCCAGCAGCTTTTTGAGGGGGCCCCAAGAGACCCAGTACTTC
- | TRBJ2-5 | TRBV7-8 | TRBD1 | CASSSRQGGETQYF | TGTGCCAGCAGCTCGCGACAGGGGGGAGAGACCCAGTACTTC
- | TRBJ2-4 | TRBV30 | TRBD2 | CASPPAGGLAKHIQYF | TGTGCTTCACCCCCGGCGGGAGGGTTAGCAAAACACATTCAGTACTTC
- | TRBJ2-2 | TRBV6-6 | - | CASSYLDASTGELFF | TGTGCCAGCAGTTACCTAGACGCATCCACCGGGGAGCTGTTTTTT
- | TRBJ2-3 | TRBV7-8 | TRBD2 | CASIHPGGRDRADTQYF | TGTGCCAGCATCCACCCGGGAGGGCGGGATCGGGCAGATACGCAGTATTTT
once | TRBJ1-5 | TRBV19 | - | CASSAGTTSNQPQHF | TGTGCCAGTAGTGCCGGGACAACTAGCAATCAGCCCCAGCATTTT
- | TRBJ2-5 | TRBV19 | - | CASRRTEVEETQYF | TGTGCCAGTAGGAGGACGGAGGTGGAAGAGACCCAGTACTTC
- | TRBJ2-5 | TRBV28 | TRBD1 | CASCRGHPLTQYF | TGTGCCAGCTGCAGGGGGCACCCCTTGACCCAGTACTTC
- | TRBJ2-3 | TRBV12-5 | - | CASGSSSGTDTQYF | TGTGCTAGTGGTTCAAGCTCCGGCACAGATACGCAGTATTTT
- | TRBJ2-2 | TRBV7-6 | - | CASSLLAGELFF | TGTGCCAGCAGCTTACTGGCAGGGGAGCTGTTTTTT
few | TRBJ2-7 | TRBV2 | - | CASSGPYEQYF | TGTGCCAGCAGTGGGCCCTACGAGCAGTACTTC
few | TRBJ2-1 | TRBV19 | TRBD2 | CASRTSGSFYEQFF | TGTGCCAGCAGAACTAGCGGGAGTTTCTATGAGCAGTTCTTC
- | TRBJ2-1 | TRBV4-1 | TRBD2 | CASSQEGERLATSRRGEQFF | TGCGCCAGCAGCCAAGAAGGGGAAAGACTAGCCACCTCCCGGCGTGGTGAGCAGTTCTTC
- | TRBJ2-7 | TRBV19 | TRBD1 | CATGTGTGTYEQYF | TGTGCCACCGGGACCGGGACAGGGACCTACGAGCAGTACTTC
- | TRBJ1-4 | TRBV27 | - | CASSTGSRDRWRKLFF | TGTGCCAGCAGCACCGGGTCCAGGGATAGGTGGAGAAAACTGTTTTTT
- | TRBJ2-1 | TRBV27 | TRBD1 | CASSLRRQGVHNEQFF | TGTGCCAGCAGTTTAAGACGACAGGGTGTCCACAATGAGCAGTTCTTC
- | TRBJ2-3 | TRBV6-5 | TRBD1 | CASSLQGVVADTQYF | TGTGCCAGCAGTCTCCAGGGGGTCGTCGCAGATACGCAGTATTTT